The 18 T cell receptor beta chains below were found in one sample sequenced in a study of T cell responses to AZD1222 COVID-19 vaccine. Using immunoSEQ multiplex PCR, the repertoire was profiled, and TCRdb retains in-frame clones only, with some absent. The table has about 150,000 clones, 90% seen once. This specimen was peripheral blood, taken 28 days after the second AZD1222 dose. These receptors originate from an adult who received the AZD1222 COVID-19 vaccine.

The rearrangement links TRBV7-2 to TRBJ2-7; TRBD1 aligns across 8 bases. With 4 bases clipped from V and 5 bases from J, the junction kept 10 bases outside the gene matches. CDR3 length: 15 residues. Germline V gives CDR1 SGHTA, CDR2 FQGNSA. The CDR3 DNA reads as TGTGCCAGCAGCTCATCTTACAACAGGGGGGACGAGCAGTACTTC. Translating gives CASSSSYNRGDEQYF.

V usage is TRBV5-4 and J usage is TRBJ1-2; 12 bases are shared with TRBD1. Germline trimming cut 4 bases from V and 5 bases from J; bases unmatched to any gene: 3. CDR1 SGHNT and CDR2 YYREEE come from the germline V gene (reference sequence). The CDR3 runs 14 residues. The CDR3: CASSPGQGAYGYTF. In DNA, the CDR3 is TGTGCCAGCAGCCCGGGACAGGGGGCATATGGCTACACCTTC.

The chain employs TRBV6-1 and TRBJ2-7; 9 bases are a match to TRBD2. Germline assignment: CDR1 MNHNS and CDR2 SASEGT. The CDR3 spans 14 residues. With 3 bases clipped from V and 4 bases from J, the junction kept 4 bases outside the gene matches. CDR3 residues: CASSEIAGAYEQYF. The CDR3 bases are TGTGCCAGCAGTGAGATAGCGGGAGCTTACGAGCAGTACTTC.

The V gene is TRBV15, the J gene TRBJ2-2; tentative D call: TRBD1 (6 bases). The V end lost 0 bases, the J end lost 10 bases, and 12 bases lay between the germline ends. The germline gives CDR1 LNHNV, CDR2 YYDKDF (reference sequence). The CDR3 runs 14 residues. CDR3 loop: CATSRDHGTPELFF. The CDR3 nucleotides are TGTGCCACCAGCAGAGATCACGGGACACCGGAGCTGTTTTTT.

V is TRBV28 and J is TRBJ1-1; D unresolved. The CDR3 contains 13 residues. V was trimmed by 3 bases and J by 10 bases, leaving 15 bases between them. Germline CDR1 MDHEN, CDR2 SYDVKM. CDR3 sequence: CASSFTPLIGAFF. As DNA, the CDR3 is TGTGCCAGCAGTTTCACCCCTTTAATTGGAGCTTTCTTT. The full variable domain, with the rest looked up from reference TRBV28 and TRBJ1-1, is DVKVTQSSRYLVKRTGEKVFLECVQDMDHENMFWYRQDPGLGLRLIYFSYDVKMKEKGDIPEGYSVSREKKERFSLILESASTNQTSMYLCASSFTPLIGAFFGQGTRLTVV.

This chain links TRBV27 with TRBJ1-2; 8 bases map to TRBD1. J gave up 5 bases and V 5 bases, and 10 bases lay outside the gene matches. CDR1 MNHEY and CDR2 SMNVEV come from the germline V gene (reference sequence). The CDR3 extends over 15 amino acids. This chain's CDR3 is CASSPWTGILYGYTF. In DNA, the CDR3 is TGTGCCAGCAGTCCCTGGACAGGGATTCTTTATGGCTACACCTTC.

V gene TRBV11-2 combines with J gene TRBJ2-1, with 8 positions matching TRBD1. CDR1 is SGHAT, CDR2 FQNNGV, per germline. The CDR3 extends over 16 amino acids. The V segment lost 5 bases and the J segment 2 bases; nucleotides outside the gene matches: 8. The CDR3 DNA is TGTGCCAGCAGCACTGGACAGGGTAGGACCTACAATGAGCAGTTCTTC. Amino acids: CASSTGQGRTYNEQFF.

The J gene is TRBJ2-3, the V gene TRBV29-1; the D is unclear. This CDR3 is 17 amino acids long. Germline V lookup: CDR1 SQVTM, CDR2 ANQGSEA. Trimming took off 2 bases at V and 0 bases at J, with 18 bases between the two ends. CDR3 in DNA: TGCAGCGTTGAAAGGCAGCCCCCCAAATTGAGCACAGATACGCAGTATTTT. Amino acids: CSVERQPPKLSTDTQYF.

V usage is TRBV5-8 and J usage is TRBJ1-4; D remains unclear. The CDR3 is 14 residues long. V was shortened by 3 bases and J by 6 bases, with 12 bases between the two germline ends. CDR1 and CDR2 from the germline V gene are SGHTS and YDEGEE. The chain's CDR3 is CASSSGRRDEKLFF. The DNA for the CDR3 is TGTGCCAGCAGCTCCGGACGGAGGGATGAAAAACTGTTTTTT. The complete variable domain, with remaining parts taken from reference TRBV5-8 and TRBJ1-4, reads EAGVTQSPTHLIKTRGQQATLRCSPISGHTSVYWYQQALGLGLQFLLWYDEGEERNRGNFPPRFSGRQFPNYSSELNVNALELEDSALYLCASSSGRRDEKLFFGSGTQLSVL.

The V and J genes are TRBV6-5 and TRBJ1-1; D is unresolved. In germline, CDR1 is MNHEY, CDR2 SVGAGI. V was cut by 4 bases and J by 1 base, with 13 bases left in between. This CDR3 is built from 15 residues. The DNA of the CDR3 is TGTGCCAGCAGTTCGGACCCGGCTGCGAACACTGAAGCTTTCTTT. It is translated as CASSSDPAANTEAFF.

V gene TRBV7-2 combines with J gene TRBJ2-7, with 9 positions matching TRBD1. Unmatched junction bases numbered 5, after V lost 5 bases and J lost 6 bases. Per the germline V gene, CDR1 is SGHTA and CDR2 is FQGNSA. The CDR3 totals 13 residues. CDR3 in amino acids: CASSRDRESEQYF. DNA of the CDR3: TGTGCCAGCAGCCGGGACAGGGAAAGCGAGCAGTACTTC. The whole variable domain, remainder taken from reference TRBV7-2 and TRBJ2-7, is GAGVSQSPSNKVTEKGKDVELRCDPISGHTALYWYRQSLGQGLEFLIYFQGNSAPDKSGLPSDRFSAERTGGSVSTLTIQRTQQEDSAVYLCASSRDRESEQYFGPGTRLTVT.

The chain combines TRBV6-6 with TRBJ1-5; D may be TRBD1 (5 bases). In germline, CDR1 is MNHNY, CDR2 SVGAGI (reference sequence). Trimming shortened V by 0 bases and J by 0 bases, and 6 bases separated the two germline ends. The CDR3 has 15 residues. The CDR3 DNA reads TGTGCCAGCAGTTACTCGGACATTAGCAATCAGCCCCAGCATTTT. As protein: CASSYSDISNQPQHF.

Only one count was recorded for this clone. The identical CDR3 is also encoded by other nucleotide sequences in the sample. The chain recombines TRBV12-3 or TRBV12-4 with TRBJ2-7; D is unresolved. Trimming cost V 6 bases and J 3 bases, with 6 bases left between them. The CDR3 runs 11 residues. The CDR3 DNA reads TGTGCCAGCAGCCTAGGCTACGAGCAGTACTTC. It is translated as CASSLGYEQYF.

Here the CDR3 reads CASSVDGLGGAQYF. In DNA, the CDR3 is TGTGCCAGCAGCGTAGATGGGCTGGGTGGGGCCCAGTACTTC. The chain is built from TRBV9 and TRBJ2-5; D is ambiguous. CDR3 length equals 14 residues. Germline values: CDR1 SGDLS, CDR2 YYNGEE. V dropped 0 bases and J dropped 9 bases, with 15 bases sitting between them.

The chain couples TRBV5-6 to TRBJ1-5; D gene ambiguous. Trimming shortened V by 3 bases and J by 3 bases, and 4 bases separated the two germline ends. This CDR3 has 12 amino acids. Germline V lookup: CDR1 SGHDT, CDR2 YYEEEE. The CDR3 here is CASSSINQPQHF. For the CDR3, the DNA is TGTGCCAGCAGCTCCATCAATCAGCCCCAGCATTTT.

V usage is TRBV6-5 and J usage is TRBJ1-5; weak D call: TRBD1 (6 bases). Germline CDR1 is MNHEY and CDR2 is SVGAGI. V lost 8 bases to trimming and J lost 6 bases, with 14 bases between them. The CDR3 is made up of 13 amino acids. CDR3 region: CASEGGGGQPQHF. The CDR3 DNA follows: TGTGCCAGCGAGGGTGGGGGCGGTCAGCCCCAGCATTTT.

V gene TRBV27 combines with J gene TRBJ1-4, with 7 bases matching TRBD1. CDR1 and CDR2 (germline): MNHEY, SMNVEV (reference sequence). J lost 0 bases, V lost 8 bases, and 18 bases had no gene match. The CDR3 has 19 residues. CDR3 nucleotide sequence: TGTGCCAGCGCCGCGCTCCTAGGGGGCCCCGGTGCAACTAATGAAAAACTGTTTTTT. Translation: CASAALLGGPGATNEKLFF.

This chain connects TRBV7-2 to TRBJ1-6, with no clear D. The CDR3 is made up of 14 amino acids. V shed 5 bases and J shed 7 bases, with 12 bases lying between them. The V gene's germline CDR1 is SGHTA and CDR2 FQGNSA. The CDR3 loop is CASSHGVPNSPLHF. The CDR3, as DNA: TGTGCCAGCAGCCATGGGGTACCGAATTCACCCCTCCACTTT.